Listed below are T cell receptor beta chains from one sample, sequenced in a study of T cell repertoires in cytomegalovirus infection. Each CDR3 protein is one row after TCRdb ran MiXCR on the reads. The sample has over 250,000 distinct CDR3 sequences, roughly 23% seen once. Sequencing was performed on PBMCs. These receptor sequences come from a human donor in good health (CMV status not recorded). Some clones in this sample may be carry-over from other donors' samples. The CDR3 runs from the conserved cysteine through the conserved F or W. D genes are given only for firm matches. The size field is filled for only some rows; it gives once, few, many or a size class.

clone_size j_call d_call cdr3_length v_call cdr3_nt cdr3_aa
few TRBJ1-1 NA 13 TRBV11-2 TGTGCCAGCAGCCACCCGGACAGAGGGGAAGCTTTCTTT CASSHPDRGEAFF
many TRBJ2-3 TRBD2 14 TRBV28 TGTGCCAGCAGCTCTCTAGCGGGAGTAGATACGCAGTATTTT CASSSLAGVDTQYF
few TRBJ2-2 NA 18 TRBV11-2 TGTGCCAGCAGCAAAAGGGGGAGGGGCCCACTGAACACCGGGGAGCTGTTTTTT CASSKRGRGPLNTGELFF
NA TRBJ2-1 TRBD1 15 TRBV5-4 TGTGCCAGCAGCCCGGCCAACTCCCGGGACAGTGAGCAGTTCTTC CASSPANSRDSEQFF
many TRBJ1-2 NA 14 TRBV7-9 TGTGCCAGCGGAACAGAGTTAGCTAACTATGGCTACACCTTC CASGTELANYGYTF
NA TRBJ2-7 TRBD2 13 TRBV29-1 TGCAGCGTTGGAAACTCGGGAGGCGGTGAGCAGTACTTC CSVGNSGGGEQYF
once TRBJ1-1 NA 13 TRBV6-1 TGTGCCAGCCGTGAACGGGGGTCCACTGAAGCTTTCTTT CASRERGSTEAFF
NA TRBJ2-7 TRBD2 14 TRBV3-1 TGTGCCAGCAGCCGCGGGACTAGCGGGGCCGAGCAGTACTTC CASSRGTSGAEQYF
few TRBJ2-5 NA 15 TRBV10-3 TGTGCCATCAGCCCCGGACAGTTGGGGCAAGAGACCCAGTACTTC CAISPGQLGQETQYF
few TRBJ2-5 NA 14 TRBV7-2 TGTGCCAGCAGCTTAAGGTCAGGGAGAGAGACCCAGTACTTC CASSLRSGRETQYF
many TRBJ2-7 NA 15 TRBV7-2 TGTGCCAGCAGCTTAGTCCCGCAAAGCTCCTACGAGCAGTACTTC CASSLVPQSSYEQYF
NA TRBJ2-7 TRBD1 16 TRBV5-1 TGCGCCAGCAGCTTGGCCGGGACAGGGGGCTTCAACGAGCAGTACTTC CASSLAGTGGFNEQYF
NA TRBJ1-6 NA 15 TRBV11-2 TGTGCCAGCAGCTTAGGGACCACCTATAATTCACCCCTCCACTTT CASSLGTTYNSPLHF
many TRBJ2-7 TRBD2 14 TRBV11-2 TGTGCCAGCAGCTTAGAACTAGCGGGAGACGAGCAGTACTTC CASSLELAGDEQYF
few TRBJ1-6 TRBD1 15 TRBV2 TGTGCCAGCAGTGCAGGCCCAGGGGGGGTTTCACCCCTCCACTTT CASSAGPGGVSPLHF
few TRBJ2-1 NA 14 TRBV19 TGTGCCAGTAGTATGTCGGGAGTTAGCAATGAGCAGTTCTTC CASSMSGVSNEQFF
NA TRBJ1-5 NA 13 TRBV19 TGTGCCAGTTTTTCGAGGGGAAATCAGCCCCAGCATTTT CASFSRGNQPQHF
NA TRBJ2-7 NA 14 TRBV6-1 TGTGCCAGCAGATCGCGCCCGGTTCACTACGAGCAGTACTTC CASRSRPVHYEQYF
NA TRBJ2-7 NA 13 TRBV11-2 TGTGCCAGCAGCTTGATAGGGGATTACGAGCAGTACTTC CASSLIGDYEQYF
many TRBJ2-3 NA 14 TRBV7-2 TGTGCCAGCAGCTTAGTCGTGGGAGTGGATACGCAGTATTTT CASSLVVGVDTQYF
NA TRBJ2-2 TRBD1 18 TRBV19 TGTGCCAGTAGTATATTCGGACAGGCTATGGGGAGAACCGGGGAGCTGTTTTTT CASSIFGQAMGRTGELFF
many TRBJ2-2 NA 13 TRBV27 TGTGCCAGCAGTCCCCAGGGTGCCGGGGAGCTGTTTTTT CASSPQGAGELFF